This passage covers 5 T cell receptor beta chains from one sample sequenced in a study of CD8 T cells in ankylosing spondylitis. Study-level points and caveats: One TCR beta motif, made up of seven to nine highly homologous variants, appeared characteristic of ankylosing spondylitis blood.

One entry per CDR3 protein results from TCRdb running MiXCR on the 5' RACE reads. The sample contains a few hundred thousand distinct CDR3 sequences, approximately 20% of which appear only once. No antigen has been identified for these receptors. The source material was blood, either unsorted or a sorted T cell fraction (not recorded which). Receptors originate from a male donor with ankylosing spondylitis.

V gene TRBV6-1 combines with J gene TRBJ2-7; D is unclear. Trimming shortened V by 10 bases and J by 2 bases, and 15 bases separated the two germline ends. Germline V lookup: CDR1 MNHNS, CDR2 SASEGT. This CDR3 spans 13 amino acids. The chain's CDR3 is CAIHPDSTYEQYF. The CDR3 DNA reads as TGTGCCATCCACCCCGACTCTACCTACGAGCAGTACTTC.

The V gene is TRBV4-2, the J gene TRBJ2-5; 7 bases line up with TRBD2. CDR1 and CDR2 from the germline V gene are LGHNA and YNFKEQ. The CDR3 runs 13 residues. Losses at the gene ends were 1 base for V and 5 bases for J; bases not matched to a gene: 1. The CDR3 loop is CASSQVGGETQYF. The CDR3 nucleotides read TGTGCCAGCAGCCAAGTCGGGGGGGAGACCCAGTACTTC.

V and J are TRBV28 and TRBJ1-3; D is unresolved. This CDR3 region has 14 residues. Germline-derived CDR1 and CDR2 are MDHEN and SYDVKM. V was pared by 2 bases and J by 4 bases, with 9 bases between. This CDR3 is CASSLQRAGNTIYF. CDR3 nucleotide sequence: TGTGCCAGCAGTTTACAAAGAGCGGGAAACACCATATATTTT.

The chain couples TRBV28 to TRBJ1-5; 10 bases agree with TRBD1. CDR3 length: 14 residues. The germline CDR1 and CDR2 sequences are MDHEN and SYDVKM. V trimming: 10 bases; J trimming: 7 bases; junction bases outside the gene matches: 10. The CDR3 loop is CATLLGTGVQPQHF. The DNA for the CDR3 is TGTGCCACCCTGCTGGGGACAGGGGTCCAGCCCCAGCATTTT.

V gene TRBV4-2 combines with J gene TRBJ2-5, with D tentatively TRBD2 (5 bases). This CDR3 is built from 17 residues. Germline V lookup: CDR1 LGHNA, CDR2 YNFKEQ. Trimming removed 3 bases from V and 5 bases from J, with 22 bases in between. DNA for the CDR3: TGTGCCAGCAGCCAGGCAGCCCGTCTCGGACTGAAGGAGACCCAGTACTTC. The encoded protein is CASSQAARLGLKETQYF.